The rows below give T cell receptor beta chains drawn from one sample of a study of T cell changes during pregnancy in multiple sclerosis. This table comes from immunoSEQ multiplex PCR, and its TCRdb copy is limited to in-frame clones, with some not included. The table has tens of thousands of clones, approximately 92% seen once; the top ten hold about 2%. Sequencing was performed on peripheral blood, taken after pregnancy. The origin of the receptors is a female donor with multiple sclerosis, enrolled in a pregnancy study. Both conserved end residues are part of each CDR3. Fields, in order: V gene, J gene, D gene, CDR3 DNA, CDR3 protein. The D gene is left open where the match is weak.

v_gene: TRBV27
j_gene: TRBJ1-5
d_gene: NA
CDR3nt: TGTGCCAGCAGTTTGACAGTTAATCAGCCCCAGCATTTT
CDR3aa: CASSLTVNQPQHF

v_gene: TRBV23-1
j_gene: TRBJ1-5
d_gene: NA
CDR3nt: TGCGCCAGCAGTCCCCCGTTACCGGGCAATCAGCCCCAGCATTTT
CDR3aa: CASSPPLPGNQPQHF

v_gene: TRBV6-1
j_gene: TRBJ2-7
d_gene: TRBD2
CDR3nt: TGTGCCAGCAGTCCTTGGCGGGGGTTCTCCTACGAGCAGTACTTC
CDR3aa: CASSPWRGFSYEQYF

v_gene: TRBV5-6
j_gene: TRBJ1-5
d_gene: NA
CDR3nt: TGTGCCAGCAGCTCGGCAGGGGATCATAGGCCCCAGCATTTT
CDR3aa: CASSSAGDHRPQHF

v_gene: TRBV30
j_gene: TRBJ1-4
d_gene: TRBD1
CDR3nt: TGTGCCTGGAGTGTACAGGGGATTTACGAAAAACTGTTTTTT
CDR3aa: CAWSVQGIYEKLFF

v_gene: TRBV19
j_gene: TRBJ2-1
d_gene: NA
CDR3nt: TGTGCCAGTAGTATTAAAGTTTTGAGCAATGAGCAGTTCTTC
CDR3aa: CASSIKVLSNEQFF

v_gene: TRBV7-9
j_gene: TRBJ1-2
d_gene: TRBD1
CDR3nt: TGTGCCAGCAGCTTAGAACAGGGGCTTGGCTACACCTTC
CDR3aa: CASSLEQGLGYTF

v_gene: TRBV30
j_gene: TRBJ1-2
d_gene: NA
CDR3nt: TGTGCCTGGAGTTCTCTCCGGACAGCCTTTAACTATGGCTACACCTTC
CDR3aa: CAWSSLRTAFNYGYTF

v_gene: TRBV7-2
j_gene: TRBJ1-1
d_gene: NA
CDR3nt: TGTGCCAGCAGCCCAACGGCCGGCGGGGTGAACACTGAAGCTTTCTTT
CDR3aa: CASSPTAGGVNTEAFF

v_gene: TRBV18
j_gene: TRBJ1-1
d_gene: TRBD1
CDR3nt: TGTGCCAGCCGGGGGACAGGGAACACTGAAGCTTTCTTT
CDR3aa: CASRGTGNTEAFF

v_gene: TRBV30
j_gene: TRBJ1-5
d_gene: NA
CDR3nt: TGTGCCTGGAGTGTACCGCCCCTGACAAGGGGAGGGGATCAGCCCCAGCATTTT
CDR3aa: CAWSVPPLTRGGDQPQHF